Listed below are T cell receptor beta chains from one sample, sequenced in a study of blood T cell repertoires in COVID-19. Sequencing was performed with immunoSEQ multiplex PCR; in TCRdb, only in-frame clones are kept and a portion is missing. Of 190,000 or so clones listed, 86% are singletons. The material sequenced was PBMCs or T cells enriched from blood (not recorded which). The receptors stem from a woman in her 30s who had recovered from COVID-19. Both conserved end residues are trimmed from each CDR3. Fields, in order: J gene, V gene, CDR3 protein.

J gene: TRBJ2-1
V gene: TRBV1
CDR3 protein: TSSQPLEQF

J gene: TRBJ1-2
V gene: TRBV12-3/TRBV12-4
CDR3 protein: ASEQGTNYGYT

J gene: TRBJ2-7
V gene: TRBV28
CDR3 protein: ASSPGQEISYEQY

J gene: TRBJ1-4
V gene: TRBV24-1
CDR3 protein: ATRRDKYATNEKLF

J gene: TRBJ2-7
V gene: TRBV3-1/TRBV3-2
CDR3 protein: ASSQGGTQSYEQY

J gene: TRBJ2-1
V gene: TRBV7-9
CDR3 protein: ASSATSGEQF

J gene: TRBJ1-2
V gene: TRBV30
CDR3 protein: AWSQDRDQGYT

J gene: TRBJ2-7
V gene: TRBV13
CDR3 protein: ASSLQRESYEQY

J gene: TRBJ2-1
V gene: TRBV7-9
CDR3 protein: ASSLGTSGSEQF

J gene: TRBJ1-1
V gene: TRBV4-1
CDR3 protein: ASSQGQSNTEAF

J gene: TRBJ2-3
V gene: TRBV3-1/TRBV3-2
CDR3 protein: ASSSRTDTDTQY

J gene: TRBJ2-2
V gene: TRBV5-5
CDR3 protein: ASSFETGNTGELF

J gene: TRBJ1-2
V gene: TRBV12-3/TRBV12-4
CDR3 protein: ASSLDRVIGYT

J gene: TRBJ1-1
V gene: TRBV11-2
CDR3 protein: ASSLVEGGRPEAF

J gene: TRBJ2-1
V gene: TRBV24-1
CDR3 protein: ATSVLNNEQF

J gene: TRBJ1-3
V gene: TRBV2
CDR3 protein: ASRDPGQGSGNTIY

J gene: TRBJ2-7
V gene: TRBV19
CDR3 protein: ASSMVPSGSTYEQY

J gene: TRBJ1-1
V gene: TRBV18
CDR3 protein: ASSVGTAIEAF

J gene: TRBJ1-5
V gene: TRBV27
CDR3 protein: ASSFRGFPRYSNQPQH

J gene: TRBJ2-7
V gene: TRBV3-1/TRBV3-2
CDR3 protein: ASSQDQAGVGEQY

J gene: TRBJ2-7
V gene: TRBV4-1
CDR3 protein: ASSQGTSGYEQY

J gene: TRBJ1-1
V gene: TRBV19
CDR3 protein: ASRKQVEAF

J gene: TRBJ2-3
V gene: TRBV5-1
CDR3 protein: ASGLAGGGGTDTQY

J gene: TRBJ2-2
V gene: TRBV5-4
CDR3 protein: ASSLGGTGELF

J gene: TRBJ2-1
V gene: TRBV7-3
CDR3 protein: ASSFPLAGGPSKSYNEQF

J gene: TRBJ2-1
V gene: TRBV21-1
CDR3 protein: ASSKEGDIKSTVYYNEQF

J gene: TRBJ1-1
V gene: TRBV3-1/TRBV3-2
CDR3 protein: ASSQVGDTEAF

J gene: TRBJ2-2
V gene: TRBV29-1
CDR3 protein: SPEKREVTGELF

J gene: TRBJ1-2
V gene: TRBV11-1
CDR3 protein: ASSLAWGDREYGYT

J gene: TRBJ2-1
V gene: TRBV7-9
CDR3 protein: ASSFGGRSYNEQF

J gene: TRBJ2-1
V gene: TRBV7-9
CDR3 protein: ASSSQDNEQF

J gene: TRBJ2-6
V gene: TRBV2
CDR3 protein: ASRPGQIYSGANVLT

J gene: TRBJ2-3
V gene: TRBV6-6
CDR3 protein: ASSLSGMVTDTQY

J gene: TRBJ2-1
V gene: TRBV12-2
CDR3 protein: ASRLVRGNEQF

J gene: TRBJ2-1
V gene: TRBV4-2
CDR3 protein: ASSQEFLAGDWDEQF

J gene: TRBJ1-6
V gene: TRBV7-9
CDR3 protein: ASSQTISGYGNSPLH

J gene: TRBJ2-3
V gene: TRBV2
CDR3 protein: ATLAGVADTQY

J gene: TRBJ2-2
V gene: TRBV10-3
CDR3 protein: AISERSVRDTGELF

J gene: TRBJ2-7
V gene: TRBV5-1
CDR3 protein: ASRPTTVNSIWEQY

J gene: TRBJ1-4
V gene: TRBV5-6
CDR3 protein: ASSFGGPGLREKLF

J gene: TRBJ1-5
V gene: TRBV19
CDR3 protein: ASSIRSGTGNQPQH

J gene: TRBJ1-1
V gene: TRBV7-9
CDR3 protein: ASSDGQGTSATEAF

J gene: TRBJ1-1
V gene: TRBV29-1
CDR3 protein: SVQGTGNTEAF

J gene: TRBJ1-4
V gene: TRBV25-1
CDR3 protein: ASSALPQGAANEKLF

J gene: TRBJ2-3
V gene: TRBV29-1
CDR3 protein: SVEDVEIRTDTQY

J gene: TRBJ1-1
V gene: TRBV10-2
CDR3 protein: ASSETVMNTEAF

J gene: TRBJ1-5
V gene: TRBV28
CDR3 protein: ASSFENQPQH

J gene: TRBJ2-1
V gene: TRBV2
CDR3 protein: ASSENGQGNEQF

J gene: TRBJ2-1
V gene: TRBV5-1
CDR3 protein: ASISGNNEQF